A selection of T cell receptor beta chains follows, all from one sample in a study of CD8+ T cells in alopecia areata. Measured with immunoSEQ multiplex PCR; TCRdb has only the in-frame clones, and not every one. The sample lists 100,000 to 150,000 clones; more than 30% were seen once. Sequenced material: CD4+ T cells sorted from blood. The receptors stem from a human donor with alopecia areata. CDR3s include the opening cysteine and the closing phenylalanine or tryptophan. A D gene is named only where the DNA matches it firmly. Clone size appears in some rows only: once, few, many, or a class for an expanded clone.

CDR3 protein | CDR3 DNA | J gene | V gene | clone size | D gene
CASSNSRGRETQYF | TGTGCCAGCAGCAATTCTAGGGGTAGAGAGACCCAGTACTTC | TRBJ2-5 | TRBV13 | NA | NA
CASSFGGRTSSPLHF | TGTGCCAGCAGCTTTGGAGGTAGGACGAGTTCACCCCTCCACTTT | TRBJ1-6 | TRBV5-4 | few | NA
CASSFSDRGDIF | TGTGCCAGCAGTTTCTCGGACAGGGGCGATATCTTC | TRBJ2-7 | TRBV28 | NA | TRBD1
CASSTRGSQTGELFF | TGTGCCAGTAGCACAAGGGGCAGCCAGACCGGGGAGCTGTTTTTT | TRBJ2-2 | TRBV19 | NA | NA
CASSSNVGTNEQFF | TGTGCCAGCAGCTCTAACGTGGGGACGAATGAGCAGTTCTTC | TRBJ2-1 | TRBV7-3 | few | NA
CASSLDGLGNNEQFF | TGTGCCAGCAGTTTGGACGGGCTGGGAAACAATGAGCAGTTCTTC | TRBJ2-1 | TRBV2 | NA | NA
CASSLQGKGVLNEQFF | TGTGCCAGCAGCTTGCAAGGGAAGGGGGTTCTCAATGAGCAGTTCTTC | TRBJ2-1 | TRBV5-6 | NA | NA
CASSLDSGMTDTQYF | TGTGCCAGCAGTCTGGACAGCGGAATGACAGATACGCAGTATTTT | TRBJ2-3 | TRBV4-2 | few | NA
CASSIYSGTQYF | TGTGCCAGCAGTATCTACTCGGGGACCCAGTACTTC | TRBJ2-5 | TRBV25-1 | few | NA
CSVEGVDTSTDEQYF | TGCAGCGTTGAAGGCGTAGATACGTCGACGGACGAGCAGTACTTC | TRBJ2-7 | TRBV29-1 | few | NA
CSADMGTGQSYEQYF | TGCAGCGCTGATATGGGGACAGGACAATCCTACGAGCAGTACTTC | TRBJ2-7 | TRBV29-1 | few | TRBD1
CASSRLDTQYF | TGTGCCAGCTCTCGACTAGATACGCAGTATTTT | TRBJ2-3 | TRBV18 | NA | NA
CASSPSGLANYGYTF | TGTGCCAGCAGCCCCAGCGGCCTAGCTAACTATGGCTACACCTTC | TRBJ1-2 | TRBV7-2 | NA | NA
CASSLIAGVTDTQYF | TGTGCCAGCAGCCTGATAGCGGGGGTCACAGATACGCAGTATTTT | TRBJ2-3 | TRBV7-3 | NA | TRBD2
CASSARQSSYEQYF | TGTGCCAGCAGCGCCCGACAGAGCTCCTACGAGCAGTACTTC | TRBJ2-7 | TRBV9 | NA | NA
CSVSSSLVLSSGNTIYF | TGCAGCGTCTCATCCTCCTTGGTGTTAAGCTCTGGAAACACCATATATTTT | TRBJ1-3 | TRBV29-1 | few | NA